This TCR beta chain emerged from a study of blood T cell repertoires in COVID-19. Study details: Italy, Spain and the United States were the sources of the convalescent and acute COVID-19 samples. The analysed material was cDNA or gDNA that came from T cells, B-cell-depleted T cells, or PBMCs.

The V and J ends lost 0 bases and 6 bases, in that order; junction bases with no gene match: 8. Per germline, CDR1 LGHNA and CDR2 YSLEER. The CDR3 length is 17 residues. Sequencing used immunoSEQ multiplex PCR; TCRdb keeps in-frame clones, though not all of them. The data hold roughly 140,000 clones, with about 87% observed a single time. The sequenced material came from peripheral blood. This rearrangement joins TRBV4-3 to TRBJ2-2, with 9 bases lining up with TRBD2. This receptor was identified in a woman aged 40 to 50 with acute or convalescent COVID-19. CDR3 sequence reads: CASSQDSSSGGPGELFF. The DNA for the CDR3 is TGCGCCAGCAGCCAAGATAGTAGTAGCGGGGGACCCGGGGAGCTGTTTTTT.